This T cell receptor beta chain was identified during a study of CD8+CD57+ T cells in acquired aplastic anemia. The overall study: Reads per healthy sample averaged approximately 10 million (CD4+) and under 13 million (CD8+). Overall study findings and caveats: Overlapping CD8+ CDR3 repertoires of patients and controls contained around 30 shared sequences. Patients did not significantly differ from controls in CD8+ Simpson's diversity.

This clonotype turned up a few times. Its antigen is undetermined. This CDR3 is built from 15 residues. Trimming at V came to 4 bases and at J to 4 bases, leaving 8 bases not matched to a gene. CDR1 is SGHNT, CDR2 YYREEE, per germline (reference sequence). Both TCR beta VDJ combination and CDR3 sequence profiling were carried out. Genomic DNA was the template for this profiling. TCRdb reanalysed the reads using MiXCR and keeps one entry per CDR3 protein. The repertoire holds about 420,000 distinct CDR3 sequences, 65% to 75% seen once, with around 4% in the top ten. Sequenced sample: sorted CD4+, CD8+, or CD8+CD57+ T cells (not recorded which) from PBMCs. The sequence derives from a human donor in good health, serving as a control. The chain employs TRBV5-4 and TRBJ1-3, with 7 bases aligning to TRBD1. The CDR3 DNA reads TGTGCCAGCAGCCCGGGCGGGACAGTGGGAAACACCATATATTTT. Protein: CASSPGGTVGNTIYF.